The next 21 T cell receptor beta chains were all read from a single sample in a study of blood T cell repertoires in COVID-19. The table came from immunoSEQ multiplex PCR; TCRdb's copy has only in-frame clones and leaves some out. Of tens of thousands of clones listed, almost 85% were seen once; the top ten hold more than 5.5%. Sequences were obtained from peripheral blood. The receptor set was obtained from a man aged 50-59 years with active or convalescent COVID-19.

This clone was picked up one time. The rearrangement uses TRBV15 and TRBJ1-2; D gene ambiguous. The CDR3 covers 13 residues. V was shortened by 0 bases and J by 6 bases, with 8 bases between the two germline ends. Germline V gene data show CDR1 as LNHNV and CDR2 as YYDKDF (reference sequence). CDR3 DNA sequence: TGTGCCACCAGCAGAGATGTGGCAGATGGCTACACCTTC. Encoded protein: CATSRDVADGYTF.

CDR3 sequence (DNA): TGTGCCAGCAGTGAACAACCTCAGGGGGGTAATGAAAAACTGTTTTTT. Amino acid sequence: CASSEQPQGGNEKLFF. The V and J genes are TRBV6-1 and TRBJ1-4; TRBD1 aligns across 7 bases. The J segment lost 4 bases and the V segment lost 2 bases, leaving 7 bases of the junction unmatched. Germline V gives CDR1 MNHNS, CDR2 SASEGT. CDR3 length equals 16 residues.

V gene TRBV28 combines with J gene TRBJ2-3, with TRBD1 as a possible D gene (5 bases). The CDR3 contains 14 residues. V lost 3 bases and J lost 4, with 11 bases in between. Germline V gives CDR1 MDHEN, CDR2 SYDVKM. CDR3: CASSLEGAADTQYF. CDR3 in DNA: TGTGCCAGCAGTTTGGAAGGGGCGGCAGATACGCAGTATTTT.

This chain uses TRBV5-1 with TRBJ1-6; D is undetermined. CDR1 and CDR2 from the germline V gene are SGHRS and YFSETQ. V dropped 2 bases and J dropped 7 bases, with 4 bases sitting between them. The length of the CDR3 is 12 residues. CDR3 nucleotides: TGCGCCAGCAGCTTAAGCAATTCACCCCTCCACTTT. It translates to CASSLSNSPLHF.

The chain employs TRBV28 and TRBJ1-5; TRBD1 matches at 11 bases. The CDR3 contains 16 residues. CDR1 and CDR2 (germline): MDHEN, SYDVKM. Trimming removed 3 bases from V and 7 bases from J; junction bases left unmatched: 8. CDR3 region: CASSFRRTGGRQPQHF. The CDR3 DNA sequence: TGTGCCAGCAGTTTCCGCAGGACAGGGGGCCGGCAGCCCCAGCATTTT.

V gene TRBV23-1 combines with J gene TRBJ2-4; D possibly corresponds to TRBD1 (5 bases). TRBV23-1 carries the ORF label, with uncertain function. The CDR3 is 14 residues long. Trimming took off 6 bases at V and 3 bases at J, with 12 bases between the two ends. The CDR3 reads CASSPTGVKNIQYF. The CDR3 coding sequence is TGCGCCAGCAGCCCCACAGGTGTCAAAAACATTCAGTACTTC.

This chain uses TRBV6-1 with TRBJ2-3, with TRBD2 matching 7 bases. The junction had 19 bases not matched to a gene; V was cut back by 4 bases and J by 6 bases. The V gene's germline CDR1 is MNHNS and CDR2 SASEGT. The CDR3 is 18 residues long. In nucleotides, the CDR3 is TGTGCCAGCAGTGCCACGGGACTATCGAAATCCGGCGCGGATACGCAGTATTTT. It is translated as CASSATGLSKSGADTQYF.

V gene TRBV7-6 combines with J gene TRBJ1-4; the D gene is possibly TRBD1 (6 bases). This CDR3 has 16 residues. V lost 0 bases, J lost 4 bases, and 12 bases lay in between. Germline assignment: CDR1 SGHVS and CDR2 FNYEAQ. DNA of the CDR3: TGTGCCAGCAGCTTAGCACAGGGCTCGGGTAATGAAAAACTGTTTTTT. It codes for CASSLAQGSGNEKLFF.

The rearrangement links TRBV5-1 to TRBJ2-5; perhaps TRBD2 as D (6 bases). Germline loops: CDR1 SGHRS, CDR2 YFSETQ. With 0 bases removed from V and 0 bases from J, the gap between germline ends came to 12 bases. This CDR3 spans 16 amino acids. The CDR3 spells CASSLEGRTNQETQYF. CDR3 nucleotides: TGCGCCAGCAGCTTGGAAGGACGGACTAACCAAGAGACCCAGTACTTC.

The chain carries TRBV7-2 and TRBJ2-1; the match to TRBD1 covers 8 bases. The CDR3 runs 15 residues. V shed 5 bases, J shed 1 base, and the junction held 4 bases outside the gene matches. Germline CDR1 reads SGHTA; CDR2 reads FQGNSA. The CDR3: CASSTGTGSYNEQFF. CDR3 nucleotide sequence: TGTGCCAGCAGCACCGGGACAGGATCCTACAATGAGCAGTTCTTC.

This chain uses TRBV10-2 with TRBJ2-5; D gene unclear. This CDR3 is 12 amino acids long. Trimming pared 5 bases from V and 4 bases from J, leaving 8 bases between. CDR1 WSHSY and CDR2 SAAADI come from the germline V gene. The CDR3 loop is CASSLALETQYF. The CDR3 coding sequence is TGCGCCAGCAGTTTAGCCTTAGAGACCCAGTACTTC.

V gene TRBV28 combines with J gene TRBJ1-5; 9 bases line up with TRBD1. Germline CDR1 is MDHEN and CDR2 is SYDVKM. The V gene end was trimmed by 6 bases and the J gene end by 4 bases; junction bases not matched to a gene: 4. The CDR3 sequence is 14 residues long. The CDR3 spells CASSPGQGNQPQHF. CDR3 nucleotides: TGTGCCAGCAGCCCTGGACAGGGGAATCAGCCCCAGCATTTT.

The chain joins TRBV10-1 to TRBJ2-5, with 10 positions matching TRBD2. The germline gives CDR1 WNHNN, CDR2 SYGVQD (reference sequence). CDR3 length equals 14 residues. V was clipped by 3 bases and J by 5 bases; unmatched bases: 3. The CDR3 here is CASSDGTSAETQYF. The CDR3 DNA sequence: TGCGCCAGCAGTGATGGGACTAGCGCGGAGACCCAGTACTTC.

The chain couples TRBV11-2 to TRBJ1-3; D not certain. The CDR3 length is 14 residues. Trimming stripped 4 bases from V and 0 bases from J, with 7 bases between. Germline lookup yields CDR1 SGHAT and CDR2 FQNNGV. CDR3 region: CASSSGGSGNTIYF. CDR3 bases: TGTGCCAGCAGCTCAGGAGGCTCTGGAAACACCATATATTTT.

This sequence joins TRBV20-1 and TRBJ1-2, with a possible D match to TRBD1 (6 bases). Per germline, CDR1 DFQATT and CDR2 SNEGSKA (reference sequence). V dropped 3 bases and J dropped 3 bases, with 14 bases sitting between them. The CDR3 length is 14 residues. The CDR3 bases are TGCAGTGCTAGTTCGGGGGGGCAGGACTATGGCTACACCTTC. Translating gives CSASSGGQDYGYTF.

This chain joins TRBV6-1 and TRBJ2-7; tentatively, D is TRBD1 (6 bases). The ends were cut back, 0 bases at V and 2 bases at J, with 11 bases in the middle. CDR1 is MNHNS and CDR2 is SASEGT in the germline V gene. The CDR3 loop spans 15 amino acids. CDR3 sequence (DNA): TGTGCCAGCAGTGAAGCGCAGGGGCCCCCCTACGAGCAGTACTTC. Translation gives CASSEAQGPPYEQYF.

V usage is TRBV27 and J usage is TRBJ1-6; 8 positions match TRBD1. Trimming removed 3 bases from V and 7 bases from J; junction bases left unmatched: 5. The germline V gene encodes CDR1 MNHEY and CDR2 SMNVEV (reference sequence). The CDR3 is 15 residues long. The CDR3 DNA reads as TGTGCCAGCAGTTTCTCCCGACAGGGGAATTCACCCCTCCACTTT. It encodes CASSFSRQGNSPLHF.

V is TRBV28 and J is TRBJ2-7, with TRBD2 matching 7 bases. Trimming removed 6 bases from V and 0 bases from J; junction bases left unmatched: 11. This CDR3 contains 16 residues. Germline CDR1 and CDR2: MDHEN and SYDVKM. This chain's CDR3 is CASSLLGGKSSYEQYF. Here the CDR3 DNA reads TGTGCCAGCAGCTTACTCGGGGGGAAAAGCTCCTACGAGCAGTACTTC.

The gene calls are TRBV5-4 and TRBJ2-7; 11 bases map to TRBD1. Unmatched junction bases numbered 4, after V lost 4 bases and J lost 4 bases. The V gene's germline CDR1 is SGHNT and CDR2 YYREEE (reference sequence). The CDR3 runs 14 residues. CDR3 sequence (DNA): TGTGCCAGCAGCACAGGACAGGGGGCATACGAGCAGTACTTC. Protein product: CASSTGQGAYEQYF.

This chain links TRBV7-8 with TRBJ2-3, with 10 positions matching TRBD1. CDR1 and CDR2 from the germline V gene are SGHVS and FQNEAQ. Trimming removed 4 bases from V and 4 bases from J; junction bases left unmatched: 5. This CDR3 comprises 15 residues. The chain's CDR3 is CASSSRTGGADTQYF. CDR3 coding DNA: TGTGCCAGCAGCTCTCGGACAGGGGGGGCAGATACGCAGTATTTT.

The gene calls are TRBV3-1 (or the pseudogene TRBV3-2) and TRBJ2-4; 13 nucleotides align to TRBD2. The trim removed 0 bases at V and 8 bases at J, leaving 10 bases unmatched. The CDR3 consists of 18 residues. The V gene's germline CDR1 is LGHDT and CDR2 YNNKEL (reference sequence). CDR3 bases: TGTGCCAGCAGCCAAGACCTCACGACTAGCGGGGGGACGGACATTCAGTACTTC. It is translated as CASSQDLTTSGGTDIQYF.